Below, 13 T cell receptor beta chains from the same sample are listed, as sequenced in a study of Ad26.COV2.S vaccination and SARS-CoV-2 variants. Generated by immunoSEQ multiplex PCR, the TCRdb table keeps only in-frame clones and is missing some. The sample lists about 350,000 clones; around 88% were seen once. As for treatment: about 20 received Ad26.COV2.S at low or high dose, single or two shots; 5 received placebo; per-sample allocation not given. Collection of the samples took place on day 63 after the first injection of vaccine or placebo. Source: peripheral blood, taken in a trial of Ad26.COV2.S vaccine versus placebo. These receptors came from a person between 18 and 65 years old who received the Ad26.COV2.S COVID-19 vaccine or a placebo.

The chain combines TRBV7-2 with TRBJ2-5; the D gene is possibly TRBD2 (5 bases). CDR1 and CDR2 (germline): SGHTA, FQGNSA. The CDR3 extends over 15 amino acids. V was trimmed by 0 bases and J by 7 bases, leaving 15 bases between them. CDR3 loop: CASSLARVAEGTQYF. DNA of the CDR3: TGTGCCAGCAGCTTAGCTCGAGTAGCTGAGGGGACCCAGTACTTC. Supplemented by reference TRBV7-2 and TRBJ2-5, the full variable domain reads GAGVSQSPSNKVTEKGKDVELRCDPISGHTALYWYRQSLGQGLEFLIYFQGNSAPDKSGLPSDRFSAERTGGSVSTLTIQRTQQEDSAVYLCASSLARVAEGTQYFGPGTRLLVL.

The V call is TRBV7-2, the J call TRBJ2-1; D is unclear. The V gene lost 2 bases and the J gene lost 3 bases, with 11 bases spanning the gap. There are 15 residues in the CDR3. From germline, CDR1 is SGHTA and CDR2 FQGNSA. CDR3 residues: CASSLIGDIYNEQFF. The DNA for the CDR3 is TGTGCCAGCAGCTTAATTGGCGACATCTACAATGAGCAGTTCTTC.

This clone was counted only a few times. The chain is built from TRBV4-1 and TRBJ2-7; D may match TRBD1 or TRBD2 (5 bases each). Germline V CDR1 and CDR2: MGHRA, YSYEKL. The CDR3 runs to 14 residues. The germline V and J ends were trimmed by 4 bases and 5 bases, with 15 bases remaining between them. The CDR3: CASSPRQGDHEQYF. CDR3 coding DNA: TGCGCCAGCAGCCCCCGGCAAGGGGACCACGAGCAGTACTTC.

The chain uses TRBV19 and TRBJ2-7; 10 positions agree with TRBD2. In germline, CDR1 is LNHDA, CDR2 SQIVND (reference sequence). The CDR3 extends over 14 amino acids. V was clipped by 3 bases and J by 6 bases; unmatched bases: 5. CDR3 sequence reads: CASSIQRGGLEQYF. The CDR3 DNA reads TGTGCCAGTAGTATTCAGCGGGGGGGCCTCGAGCAGTACTTC.

This chain joins TRBV2 and TRBJ1-5; a possible D gene is TRBD1 (6 bases). The V gene's germline CDR1 is SNHLY and CDR2 FYNNEI. V lost 7 bases to trimming and J lost 1 base, with 14 bases between them. The CDR3 is 15 amino acids. The CDR3 coding sequence is TGTGCCAGCAACATCGGGGGGCCAAGCAATCAGCCCCAGCATTTT. Translated, it gives CASNIGGPSNQPQHF.

This clone has ten or more counts. The chain employs TRBV20-1 and TRBJ2-7; D is ambiguous. V gave up 2 bases and J gave up 2 bases, with 4 bases separating them. This CDR3 is built from 11 residues. The V gene's germline CDR1 is DFQATT and CDR2 SNEGSKA (reference sequence). The CDR3 reads CSARQTYEQYF. DNA for the CDR3: TGCAGTGCTAGACAGACCTACGAGCAGTACTTC.

This clone was seen a single time. This chain connects TRBV15 to TRBJ1-4, with D tentatively TRBD1 (5 bases). Per germline, CDR1 LNHNV and CDR2 YYDKDF (reference sequence). V was pared by 1 base and J by 7 bases, with 10 bases between. There are 14 residues in the CDR3. The CDR3 here is CATSRGDRGEKLFF. CDR3 sequence (DNA): TGTGCCACCAGCAGAGGGGATAGGGGTGAAAAACTGTTTTTT.

The rearrangement links TRBV2 to TRBJ1-4; 9 bases align to TRBD1. CDR3 length equals 14 residues. V gave up 6 bases and J gave up 1 base; unmatched junction bases: 0. Germline CDR1 SNHLY, CDR2 FYNNEI. The CDR3 nucleotides are TGTGCCAGCAGGACAGGGGGAACTAATGAAAAACTGTTTTTT. The encoded protein is CASRTGGTNEKLFF.

The V gene is TRBV6-6, the J gene TRBJ2-7; D assignment may be TRBD1 or TRBD2 (5 bases each). Germline V gene data show CDR1 as MNHNY and CDR2 as SVGAGI (reference sequence). V was trimmed by 4 bases and J by 0 bases, leaving 13 bases between them. This CDR3 has 15 residues. The CDR3 sequence: CASSFGTSDSYEQYF. The DNA of the CDR3 is TGTGCCAGCAGTTTTGGGACGTCGGACTCCTACGAGCAGTACTTC.

The rearrangement uses TRBV3-1 (or the pseudogene TRBV3-2) and TRBJ1-1; no firm D call. CDR1 is LGHDT and CDR2 is YNNKEL in the germline V gene (reference sequence). This CDR3 region has 14 residues. Trimming took off 4 bases at V and 12 bases at J, with 21 bases between the two ends. CDR3 DNA sequence: TGTGCCAGCAGCCCAGATCGGATGGGGTTAATGACTTTCTTT. Amino acids: CASSPDRMGLMTFF.

This clone turned up a few times. The V call is TRBV30, the J call TRBJ1-2, with a weak D call TRBD1 (6 bases). Trimming pared 0 bases from V and 8 bases from J, leaving 13 bases between. The CDR3 is made up of 13 amino acids. Germline values: CDR1 GTSNPN, CDR2 SVGIG (reference sequence). CDR3 sequence: CAWSVQTGTGYTF. For the CDR3, the DNA is TGTGCCTGGAGTGTACAAACAGGGACGGGCTACACCTTC.

This rearrangement joins TRBV10-1 to TRBJ1-1; 9 bases are shared with TRBD1. CDR3 length equals 15 residues. CDR1 is WNHNN, CDR2 SYGVQD, per germline (reference sequence). Unmatched junction bases numbered 8, after V lost 6 bases and J lost 3 bases. The CDR3 loop is CASSRTGGEDTEAFF. The CDR3 DNA sequence: TGCGCCAGCAGCCGAACAGGGGGCGAGGACACTGAAGCTTTCTTT.

The chain recombines TRBV2 with TRBJ2-1; D may be TRBD2 (5 bases). Germline V gives CDR1 SNHLY, CDR2 FYNNEI. V lost 6 bases and J 0 bases, leaving 12 bases between the germline ends. The CDR3 runs 15 residues. As DNA, the CDR3 is TGTGCCAGCAGCGGGGAGTCCACCTCCTACAATGAGCAGTTCTTC. Its protein is CASSGESTSYNEQFF.